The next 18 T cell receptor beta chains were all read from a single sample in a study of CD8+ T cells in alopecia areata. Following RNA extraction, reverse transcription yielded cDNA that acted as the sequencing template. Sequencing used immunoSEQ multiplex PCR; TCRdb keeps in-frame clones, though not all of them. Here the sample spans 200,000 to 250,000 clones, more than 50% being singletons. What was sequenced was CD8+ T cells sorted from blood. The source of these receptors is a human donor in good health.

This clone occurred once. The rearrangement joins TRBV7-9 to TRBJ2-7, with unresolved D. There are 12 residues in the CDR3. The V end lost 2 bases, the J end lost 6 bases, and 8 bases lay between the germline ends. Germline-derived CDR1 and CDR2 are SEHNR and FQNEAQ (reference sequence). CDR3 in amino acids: CASSLMPTEQYF. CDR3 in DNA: TGTGCCAGCAGCTTAATGCCGACCGAGCAGTACTTC.

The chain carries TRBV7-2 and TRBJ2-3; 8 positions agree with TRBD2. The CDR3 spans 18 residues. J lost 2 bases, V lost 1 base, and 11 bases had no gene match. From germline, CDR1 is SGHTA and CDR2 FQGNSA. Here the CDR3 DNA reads TGTGCCAGCAGCTTAGGGCTAGCGGGTATAGCGAACACAGATACGCAGTATTTT. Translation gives CASSLGLAGIANTDTQYF.

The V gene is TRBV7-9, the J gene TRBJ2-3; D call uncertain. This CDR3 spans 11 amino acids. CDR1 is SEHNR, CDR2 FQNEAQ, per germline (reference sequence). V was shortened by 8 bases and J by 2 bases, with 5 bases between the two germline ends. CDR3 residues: CASELTDTQYF. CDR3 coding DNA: TGTGCCAGCGAACTCACAGATACGCAGTATTTT.

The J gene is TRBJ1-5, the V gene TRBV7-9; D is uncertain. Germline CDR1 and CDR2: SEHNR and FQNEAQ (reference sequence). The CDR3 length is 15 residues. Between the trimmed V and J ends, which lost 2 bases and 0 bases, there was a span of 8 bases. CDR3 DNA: TGTGCCAGCAGCTTAAGCGGTAATAGCAATCAGCCCCAGCATTTT. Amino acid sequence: CASSLSGNSNQPQHF.

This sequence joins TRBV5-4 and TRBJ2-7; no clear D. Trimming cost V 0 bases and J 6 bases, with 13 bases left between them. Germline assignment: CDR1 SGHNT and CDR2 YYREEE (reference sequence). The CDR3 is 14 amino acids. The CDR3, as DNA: TGTGCCAGCAGCTTGGCCACTAAGGGATTCGAGCAGTACTTC. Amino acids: CASSLATKGFEQYF.

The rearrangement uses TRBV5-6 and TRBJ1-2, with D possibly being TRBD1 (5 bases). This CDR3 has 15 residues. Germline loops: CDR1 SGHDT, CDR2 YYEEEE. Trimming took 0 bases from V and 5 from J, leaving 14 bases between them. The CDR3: CASSLAVRQLYGYTF. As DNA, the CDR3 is TGTGCCAGCAGCTTGGCAGTGAGACAGCTTTATGGCTACACCTTC.

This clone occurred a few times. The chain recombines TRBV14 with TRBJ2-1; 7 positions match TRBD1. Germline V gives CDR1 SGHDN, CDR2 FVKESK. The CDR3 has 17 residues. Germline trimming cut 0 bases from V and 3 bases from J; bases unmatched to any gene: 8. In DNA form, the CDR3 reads TGTGCCAGCAGCCAAGAACGACAGGGCCTACTCTACAATGAGCAGTTCTTC. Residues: CASSQERQGLLYNEQFF.

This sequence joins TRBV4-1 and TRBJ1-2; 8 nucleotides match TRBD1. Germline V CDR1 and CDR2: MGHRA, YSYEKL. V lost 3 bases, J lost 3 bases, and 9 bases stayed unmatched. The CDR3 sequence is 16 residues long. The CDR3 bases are TGCGCCAGCAGCCAGCGACAGGGGCCCAACGACTATGGCTACACCTTC. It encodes CASSQRQGPNDYGYTF.

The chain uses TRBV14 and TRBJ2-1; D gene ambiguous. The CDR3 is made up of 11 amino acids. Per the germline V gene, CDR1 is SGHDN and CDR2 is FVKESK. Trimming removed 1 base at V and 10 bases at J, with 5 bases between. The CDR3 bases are TGTGCCAGCAGCCAAGCCGGGGAGCAGTTCTTC. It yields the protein CASSQAGEQFF.

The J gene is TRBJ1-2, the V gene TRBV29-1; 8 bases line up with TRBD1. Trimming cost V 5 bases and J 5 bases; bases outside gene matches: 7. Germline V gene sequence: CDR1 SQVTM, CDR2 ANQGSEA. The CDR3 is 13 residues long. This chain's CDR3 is CSVKDRDDYGYTF. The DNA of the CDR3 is TGCAGCGTTAAGGACAGGGATGATTATGGCTACACCTTC.

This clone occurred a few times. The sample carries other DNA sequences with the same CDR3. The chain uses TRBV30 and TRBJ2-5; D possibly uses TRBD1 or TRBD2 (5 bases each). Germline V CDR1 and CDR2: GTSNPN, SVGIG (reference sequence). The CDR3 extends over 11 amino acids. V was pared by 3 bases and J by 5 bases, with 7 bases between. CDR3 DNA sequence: TGTGCCTGGAGCTGGGGGGAGACCCAGTACTTC. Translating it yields CAWSWGETQYF.

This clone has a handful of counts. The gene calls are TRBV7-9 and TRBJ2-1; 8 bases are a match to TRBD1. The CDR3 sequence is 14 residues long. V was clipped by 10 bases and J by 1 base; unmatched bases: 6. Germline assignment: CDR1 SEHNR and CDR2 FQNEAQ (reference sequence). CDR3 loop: CATGQGTSYNEQFF. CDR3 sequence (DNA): TGTGCCACCGGACAGGGAACGTCCTACAATGAGCAGTTCTTC.

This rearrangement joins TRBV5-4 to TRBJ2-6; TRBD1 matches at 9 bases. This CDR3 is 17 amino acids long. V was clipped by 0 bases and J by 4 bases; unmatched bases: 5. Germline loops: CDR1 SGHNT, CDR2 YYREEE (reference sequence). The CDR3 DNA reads TGTGCCAGCAGCTTGGACAGGGGGCTTTCCGGGGCCAACGTCCTGACTTTC. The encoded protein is CASSLDRGLSGANVLTF.

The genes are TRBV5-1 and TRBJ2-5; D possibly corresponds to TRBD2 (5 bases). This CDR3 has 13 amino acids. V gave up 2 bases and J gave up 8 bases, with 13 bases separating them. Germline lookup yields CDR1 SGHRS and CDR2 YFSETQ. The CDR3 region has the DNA TGCGCCAGCAGCTTACCCGACTACAAAACCCAGTACTTC. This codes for CASSLPDYKTQYF. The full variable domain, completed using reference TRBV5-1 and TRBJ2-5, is KAGVTQTPRYLIKTRGQQVTLSCSPISGHRSVSWYQQTPGQGLQFLFEYFSETQRNKGNFPGRFSGRQFSNSRSEMNVSTLELGDSALYLCASSLPDYKTQYFGPGTRLLVL.

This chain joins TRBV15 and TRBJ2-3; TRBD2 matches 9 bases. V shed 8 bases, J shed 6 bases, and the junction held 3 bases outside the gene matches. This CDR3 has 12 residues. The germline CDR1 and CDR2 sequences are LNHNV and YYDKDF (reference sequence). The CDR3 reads CATRGGGDTQYF. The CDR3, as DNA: TGTGCCACCCGCGGGGGGGGCGATACGCAGTATTTT. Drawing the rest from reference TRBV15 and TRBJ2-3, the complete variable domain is DAMVIQNPRYQVTQFGKPVTLSCSQTLNHNVMYWYQQKSSQAPKLLFHYYDKDFNNEADTPDNFQSRRPNTSFCFLDIRSPGLGDTAMYLCATRGGGDTQYFGPGTRLTVL.

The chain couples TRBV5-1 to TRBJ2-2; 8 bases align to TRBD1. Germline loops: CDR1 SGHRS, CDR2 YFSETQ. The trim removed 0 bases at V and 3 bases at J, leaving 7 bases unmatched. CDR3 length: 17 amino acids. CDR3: CASSLGTRGQDTGELFF. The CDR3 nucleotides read TGCGCCAGCAGCTTGGGAACCAGGGGGCAGGACACCGGGGAGCTGTTTTTT.

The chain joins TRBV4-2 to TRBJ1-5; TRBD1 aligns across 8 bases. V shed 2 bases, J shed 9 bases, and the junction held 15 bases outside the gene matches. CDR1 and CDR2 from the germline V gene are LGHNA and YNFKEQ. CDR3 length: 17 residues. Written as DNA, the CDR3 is TGTGCCAGCAGCCAACGAATACCGGGACAGGAGATCATGCCCCAGCATTTT. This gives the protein CASSQRIPGQEIMPQHF.

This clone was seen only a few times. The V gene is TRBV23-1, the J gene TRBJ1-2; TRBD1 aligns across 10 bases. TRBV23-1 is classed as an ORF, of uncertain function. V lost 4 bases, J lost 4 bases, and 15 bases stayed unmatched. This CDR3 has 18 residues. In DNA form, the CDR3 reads TGCGCCAGCAGTCCCCCCGGGACAGGGGTACGACTAGGCTATGGCTACACCTTC. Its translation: CASSPPGTGVRLGYGYTF.